This T cell receptor (beta chain) was sequenced during a study of CD8 T cells in Susac syndrome. Study as a whole: Patients with Susac syndrome were therapy-naive, on corticosteroids, or on intravenous immunoglobulin alone at the time that blood was drawn.

Concerning this clonotype: The antigen is unknown.

General observations from the study: The study identified roughly seventeen and five Susac-specific public clones in total CD8+ and CD8+ TEMRA repertoires.

Random hexamers were used to reverse transcribe the RNA input (roughly 0.5 to 1 ug). MiXCR, applied by TCRdb to the immunoSEQ multiplex PCR reads, yields one record per CDR3 protein. The sample lists 84,000 or so distinct CDR3 sequences; about 95% were seen once. Sequencing targeted TCR beta in T cells from blood (CD8+ and CD4+). V gave up 2 bases and J gave up 5 bases; unmatched junction bases: 9. Germline V gene lookup returns CDR1 DFQATT and CDR2 SNEGSKA (reference sequence). The CDR3 has 16 amino acids. The clonotype originates from a human donor with Susac syndrome. The sequenced sample was CD8+ T cells from PBMCs. This rearrangement joins TRBV20-1 to TRBJ2-5; 12 positions agree with TRBD2. The CDR3 sequence: CSARQPSGRALETQYF. CDR3 nucleotides: TGCAGTGCTAGACAACCTAGCGGGAGGGCCCTTGAGACCCAGTACTTC.